These T cell receptor beta chains were read from a single sample in a study of identical twins. Via MiXCR, TCRdb re-called the 5' RACE reads, giving one row per CDR3 protein. The sample includes more than 600,000 distinct CDR3 sequences, roughly 20% seen only once; the top ten take around 13%. These records were also assigned to another study, of T cells expressing NK-cell markers.

The specimen was PBMCs. The source of these receptors is a woman aged 18-29 years in good health. Each CDR3 is given with its conserved first and last residue. Each record gives: CDR3 length, D gene, V gene, clone size, J gene, CDR3 DNA, CDR3 protein. D genes are given only for firm matches. Size is stated for part of the rows, as once, few or many counts, or as a class when the clone is expanded.

>16|.|TRBV6-2/TRBV6-3|many|TRBJ2-3
TGTGCCAGCAGTTCTCGGGGGCCACGGAGCACAGATACGCAGTATTTT
CASSSRGPRSTDTQYF
>13|TRBD2|TRBV20-1|.|TRBJ2-1
TGCAGTGCGTGCCTAGCGGGCCACAATGAGCAGTTCTTC
CSACLAGHNEQFF
>12|.|TRBV14|.|TRBJ2-3
TGTGCCAGCAGCCAACTCAGCAATACGCAGTATTTT
CASSQLSNTQYF
>14|TRBD2|TRBV5-1|.|TRBJ2-3
TGCGCCAGCAGCTTCGAAGCGGGGCCAGATACGCAGTATTTT
CASSFEAGPDTQYF
>15|.|TRBV6-2/TRBV6-3|few|TRBJ2-1
TGTGCCAGCCGCTCCGGGACCAGAGCCTACAATGAGCAGTTCTTC
CASRSGTRAYNEQFF
>14|.|TRBV5-1|few|TRBJ2-7
TGCGCCAGCACCTCCGGGGATCCCGCCTACGAGCAGTACTTC
CASTSGDPAYEQYF
>15|.|TRBV5-1|few|TRBJ1-4
TGCGCCAGCAGCTTGCTCCCCGAGGGGACTGAAAAACTGTTTTTT
CASSLLPEGTEKLFF
>16|TRBD2|TRBV7-2|few|TRBJ2-7
TGTGCCAGCAGCTCCGGAGGCGGGACTAGTCACTACGAGCAGTACTTC
CASSSGGGTSHYEQYF
>20|.|TRBV21-1|once|TRBJ2-3
TGTGCCAGCAGCGAAATCCAGGCGGAGACTAGCGGCACTAGCACAGATACGCAGTATTTT
CASSEIQAETSGTSTDTQYF
>14|.|TRBV12-3/TRBV12-4|few|TRBJ2-5
TGTGCCAGCAGTTTATGGGTCAGCCAAGAGACCCAGTACTTC
CASSLWVSQETQYF
>13|.|TRBV6-2/TRBV6-3|once|TRBJ2-1
TGTGCCAGCAGTTACTTAGGACCCTATGAGCAGTTCTTC
CASSYLGPYEQFF
>15|TRBD2|TRBV6-5|.|TRBJ2-1
TGTGCCAGCAGTTACTTTGGTAGCGGGGGAGTTGAGCAGTTCTTC
CASSYFGSGGVEQFF
>15|.|TRBV7-2|few|TRBJ2-2
TGTGCCAGCAGCTCAAGACTAGCGAACACCGGGGAGCTGTTTTTT
CASSSRLANTGELFF
>15|.|TRBV9|few|TRBJ2-3
TGTGCCAGCAGCTCGACGGGACTTCGCACAGATACGCAGTATTTT
CASSSTGLRTDTQYF
>13|.|TRBV5-1|few|TRBJ1-1
TGCGCCAGCAGCTTGGGTGTAGGAGTTGAAGCTTTCTTT
CASSLGVGVEAFF
>17|.|TRBV20-1|.|TRBJ2-1
TGCAGTGCTAGAGATTTATCGACTAGACGATTTTACAATGAGCAGTTCTTC
CSARDLSTRRFYNEQFF
>19|TRBD1|TRBV5-1|.|TRBJ2-6
TGCGCCAGCAGCGGCAGGGACAGGGCCCGTTACTCTGGGGCCAACGTCCTGACTTTC
CASSGRDRARYSGANVLTF
>12|.|TRBV3-1|.|TRBJ1-2
TGTGCCAGCAGCGAGGGGGTATTGGGCTACACCTTC
CASSEGVLGYTF
>13|TRBD1|TRBV29-1|few|TRBJ2-7
TGCAGCGTTAGGACAGGGGATTTCTACGAGCAGTACTTC
CSVRTGDFYEQYF
>14|.|TRBV7-9|.|TRBJ2-3
TGTGCCAGCAGCAGGTGGGCCGCGGTGGAGACGCAGTATTTT
CASSRWAAVETQYF
>15|.|TRBV5-1|few|TRBJ1-1
TGCGCCAGCAGCCCCGACACCGGCCTGAACACTGAAGCTTTCTTT
CASSPDTGLNTEAFF
>15|TRBD1|TRBV7-3|few|TRBJ2-3
TGTGCCAGCAGCATGGGACAGGGCCGCACAGATACGCAGTATTTT
CASSMGQGRTDTQYF
>17|.|TRBV6-1|few|TRBJ1-2
TGTGCCAGCAGGTCTCTTTTCCGGGACCGAGCTAACTATGGCTACACCTTC
CASRSLFRDRANYGYTF
>10|.|TRBV7-4|many|TRBJ1-4
TGTGCCAGCAGCTTAAGGGAACTGTTTTTT
CASSLRELFF
>17|.|TRBV30|.|TRBJ2-1
TGTGCCTGGAGTGTCGGGTTTAAGCAATACATAATCAATGAGCAGTTCTTC
CAWSVGFKQYIINEQFF
>14|.|TRBV12-3/TRBV12-4|many|TRBJ2-7
TGTGCCAGCAGCAGCCGGGACTGGAATTACGAGCAGTACTTC
CASSSRDWNYEQYF
>13|.|TRBV7-2|.|TRBJ2-2
TGTGCCAGCAGCCCAAGGTCCACCGGGGAGCTGTTTTTT
CASSPRSTGELFF
>14|.|TRBV6-5|few|TRBJ1-2
TGTGCCAGCAGTTACTCGGAGGGAAACTATGGCTACACCTTC
CASSYSEGNYGYTF
>14|.|TRBV12-3/TRBV12-4|.|TRBJ2-7
TGTGCCAGCAGTCCGGGCAGGGTGTCCTACGAGCAGTACTTC
CASSPGRVSYEQYF
>13|.|TRBV20-1|few|TRBJ1-5
TGCAGTGCTAGAATGGGGGCCAATCAGCCCCAGCATTTT
CSARMGANQPQHF
>16|.|TRBV7-2|few|TRBJ2-3
TGTGCCAGCAGCCGAAGGGTTGGTAGCGGATCAGATACGCAGTATTTT
CASSRRVGSGSDTQYF
>16|.|TRBV5-1|few|TRBJ2-5
TGCGCCAGCAGCCGCCCTACGCCTGACAGTAAAGAGACCCAGTACTTC
CASSRPTPDSKETQYF